This T cell receptor (beta chain) was obtained from a study of cytomegalovirus exposure and HLA in healthy donors. Primers included in the PCR were 60 Vbeta and 13 Jbeta primers. The method was immunoSEQ multiplex PCR; TCRdb's version includes in-frame clones alone and lacks a portion of them. This table holds 150,000 to 200,000 clones, 75% found once. The sample holds one count of this clone. The antigen remains unidentified. The CDR3 runs 13 residues. Germline V CDR1 and CDR2: SEHNR, FQNEAQ (reference sequence). V lost 0 bases and J lost 6, with 8 bases in between. Overall study findings and caveats: Association of roughly 18,000 TCR beta sequences with HLA alleles was found at 0.05 false discovery rate in a later analysis. It was reportedly the case that the classifier diagnosed cytomegalovirus status with high specificity and sensitivity.

The sequenced sample consisted of PBMCs. This receptor was obtained from a man in his late teens or twenties in good health and CMV-seropositive. The V call is TRBV7-9, the J call TRBJ1-2; D perhaps matches TRBD1 (5 bases). CDR3: CASSLAETDGYTF. In nucleotides, the CDR3 is TGTGCCAGCAGCTTAGCGGAGACAGATGGCTACACCTTC.